Listed below are T cell receptor beta chains from one sample, sequenced in a study of CD8 T cells in ankylosing spondylitis. TCRdb re-called the 5' RACE reads with MiXCR, one entry per CDR3 protein. The profile shows 130,000 or so distinct CDR3 sequences, 6.5% to 9% of them singletons. Sequencing was performed on blood, either unsorted or a sorted T cell fraction (not recorded which). The origin of the receptors is a male donor with ankylosing spondylitis or in good health (not recorded which). The CDR3 runs from the conserved cysteine through the conserved F or W. The order of the fields is CDR3 protein, CDR3 DNA, clone size, J gene, D gene, V gene. The D gene is left open where the match is weak. Clone size is shown for a subset of rows, as once, few, many or a class of expanded clone.

CDR3aa: CASSFGRTGGPYEQYF; CDR3nt: TGCGCCAGCAGCTTCGGGCGGACAGGGGGCCCCTACGAGCAGTACTTC; abundance: few; j_gene: TRBJ2-7; d_gene: TRBD1; v_gene: TRBV5-1
CDR3aa: CASSLTGGSEQYF; CDR3nt: TGCGCCAGCAGCTTAACAGGGGGCAGCGAGCAGTACTTC; abundance: many; j_gene: TRBJ2-7; d_gene: TRBD1; v_gene: TRBV5-1
CDR3aa: CASSPGQANTEAFF; CDR3nt: TGCGCCAGCAGCCCAGGACAGGCGAACACTGAAGCTTTCTTT; abundance: many; j_gene: TRBJ1-1; d_gene: TRBD1; v_gene: TRBV4-1
CDR3aa: CASSLRLAGNNEQFF; CDR3nt: TGTGCCAGCAGTTTAAGACTAGCGGGAAATAATGAGCAGTTCTTC; abundance: many; j_gene: TRBJ2-1; d_gene: TRBD2; v_gene: TRBV12-3/TRBV12-4
CDR3aa: CASSPLPISYEQYF; CDR3nt: TGTGCCAGCAGCCCCCTGCCCATCTCCTACGAGCAGTACTTC; abundance: many; j_gene: TRBJ2-7; d_gene: NA; v_gene: TRBV7-9
CDR3aa: CASVVSGRRADTQYF; CDR3nt: TGTGCCAGCGTAGTCAGCGGGAGGAGGGCAGATACGCAGTATTTT; abundance: once; j_gene: TRBJ2-3; d_gene: TRBD2; v_gene: TRBV9
CDR3aa: CASSFPGRRNEQFF; CDR3nt: TGTGCCAGCAGTTTTCCGGGACGAAGAAATGAGCAGTTCTTC; abundance: many; j_gene: TRBJ2-1; d_gene: NA; v_gene: TRBV12-3/TRBV12-4
CDR3aa: CATSRDGGGYTF; CDR3nt: TGTGCCACCAGCAGAGATGGGGGCGGCTACACCTTC; abundance: many; j_gene: TRBJ1-2; d_gene: NA; v_gene: TRBV15
CDR3aa: CSAAGVSYEQYF; CDR3nt: TGCAGTGCTGCCGGGGTCTCCTACGAGCAGTACTTC; abundance: many; j_gene: TRBJ2-7; d_gene: NA; v_gene: TRBV20-1
CDR3aa: CASSRTDSVNTEAFF; CDR3nt: TGTGCCAGCAGTCGAACCGACAGCGTGAACACTGAAGCTTTCTTT; abundance: few; j_gene: TRBJ1-1; d_gene: NA; v_gene: TRBV6-1
CDR3aa: CASSLGGTAETQYF; CDR3nt: TGCGCCAGCAGCTTGGGTGGGACAGCGGAGACCCAGTACTTC; abundance: many; j_gene: TRBJ2-5; d_gene: TRBD1; v_gene: TRBV5-1
CDR3aa: CSGWQGNFNTEAFF; CDR3nt: TGCAGCGGGTGGCAGGGGAACTTCAACACTGAAGCTTTCTTT; abundance: NA; j_gene: TRBJ1-1; d_gene: NA; v_gene: TRBV20-1
CDR3aa: CSARAQGLGGTEQYF; CDR3nt: TGCAGTGCTAGAGCCCAAGGGCTAGGAGGAACTGAGCAGTACTTC; abundance: many; j_gene: TRBJ2-7; d_gene: NA; v_gene: TRBV20-1
CDR3aa: CASSQETPGLLGELFF; CDR3nt: TGCGCCAGCAGCCAAGAAACCCCGGGACTTTTAGGGGAGCTGTTTTTT; abundance: many; j_gene: TRBJ2-2; d_gene: NA; v_gene: TRBV4-1
CDR3aa: CASSSGQGFSEQYF; CDR3nt: TGTGCCAGCAGTTCGGGACAGGGATTCTCCGAGCAGTACTTC; abundance: many; j_gene: TRBJ2-7; d_gene: TRBD1; v_gene: TRBV6-5
CDR3aa: CSARFGSGRTDTQYF; CDR3nt: TGCAGTGCTAGGTTCGGTAGCGGGAGAACAGATACGCAGTATTTT; abundance: many; j_gene: TRBJ2-3; d_gene: TRBD2; v_gene: TRBV20-1
CDR3aa: CASSPYTGVNTEAFF; CDR3nt: TGTGCCAGCAGTCCGTACACAGGGGTAAACACTGAAGCTTTCTTT; abundance: many; j_gene: TRBJ1-1; d_gene: TRBD1; v_gene: TRBV12-3/TRBV12-4
CDR3aa: CASSQTGVGELFF; CDR3nt: TGCGCCAGCAGCCAAACGGGGGTCGGGGAGCTGTTTTTT; abundance: many; j_gene: TRBJ2-2; d_gene: NA; v_gene: TRBV4-3
CDR3aa: CASLELRPSPGNEAFF; CDR3nt: TGTGCCAGTCTGGAGTTACGTCCTTCGCCGGGGAATGAAGCTTTCTTT; abundance: many; j_gene: TRBJ1-1; d_gene: NA; v_gene: TRBV7-9
CDR3aa: CASSLGFGVQPQHF; CDR3nt: TGTGCCAGCAGCTTGGGGTTCGGGGTTCAGCCCCAGCATTTT; abundance: many; j_gene: TRBJ1-5; d_gene: NA; v_gene: TRBV5-6
CDR3aa: CASSFSGGTADTQYF; CDR3nt: TGTGCCAGCAGCTTTTCAGGCGGGACGGCAGATACGCAGTATTTT; abundance: many; j_gene: TRBJ2-3; d_gene: NA; v_gene: TRBV3-1
CDR3aa: CASSFMREQFF; CDR3nt: TGCGCCAGCAGCTTCATGCGTGAGCAGTTCTTC; abundance: many; j_gene: TRBJ2-1; d_gene: NA; v_gene: TRBV5-1
CDR3aa: CSAQTSGRTYEQYF; CDR3nt: TGCAGTGCCCAGACTAGCGGGAGAACCTACGAGCAGTACTTC; abundance: many; j_gene: TRBJ2-7; d_gene: TRBD2; v_gene: TRBV20-1
CDR3aa: CASSPPLAGKNEQFF; CDR3nt: TGCGCCAGCAGCCCTCCCCTAGCGGGGAAGAATGAGCAGTTCTTC; abundance: many; j_gene: TRBJ2-1; d_gene: TRBD2; v_gene: TRBV5-1
CDR3aa: CASSSSSIMTDTQYF; CDR3nt: TGTGCCAGCAGCTCCTCTAGTATTATGACAGATACGCAGTATTTT; abundance: few; j_gene: TRBJ2-3; d_gene: NA; v_gene: TRBV7-9
CDR3aa: CSGARGGAEAFF; CDR3nt: TGCAGCGGGGCTAGGGGAGGGGCTGAAGCTTTCTTT; abundance: many; j_gene: TRBJ1-1; d_gene: NA; v_gene: TRBV29-1
CDR3aa: CSARSSGQGFNEQYF; CDR3nt: TGCAGTGCCAGATCGTCGGGACAGGGGTTCAACGAGCAGTACTTC; abundance: many; j_gene: TRBJ2-7; d_gene: TRBD1; v_gene: TRBV20-1
CDR3aa: CATSDTSYGYTF; CDR3nt: TGTGCCACCAGTGATACAAGCTATGGCTACACCTTC; abundance: many; j_gene: TRBJ1-2; d_gene: NA; v_gene: TRBV24-1
CDR3aa: CATGTRDTDTQYF; CDR3nt: TGTGCCACCGGTACTAGAGACACAGATACGCAGTATTTT; abundance: many; j_gene: TRBJ2-3; d_gene: NA; v_gene: TRBV12-3/TRBV12-4
CDR3aa: CSAMSPSGGTDTQYF; CDR3nt: TGCAGTGCTATGTCCCCTAGCGGGGGCACAGATACGCAGTATTTT; abundance: many; j_gene: TRBJ2-3; d_gene: TRBD2; v_gene: TRBV20-1
CDR3aa: CSVESDMTYEQYF; CDR3nt: TGCAGCGTTGAATCGGACATGACCTACGAGCAGTACTTC; abundance: large; j_gene: TRBJ2-7; d_gene: NA; v_gene: TRBV29-1
CDR3aa: CASSVRDISGNTIYF; CDR3nt: TGTGCCAGCAGCGTACGGGACATCTCTGGAAACACCATATATTTT; abundance: many; j_gene: TRBJ1-3; d_gene: NA; v_gene: TRBV7-2
CDR3aa: CASSLGEGAQPQHF; CDR3nt: TGCGCCAGCAGCTTGGGGGAGGGGGCTCAGCCCCAGCATTTT; abundance: many; j_gene: TRBJ1-5; d_gene: TRBD1; v_gene: TRBV5-1
CDR3aa: CATLSAAGYTF; CDR3nt: TGTGCCACCCTATCGGCGGCTGGCTACACCTTC; abundance: few; j_gene: TRBJ1-2; d_gene: NA; v_gene: TRBV19
CDR3aa: CAWTKDNSNQPQHF; CDR3nt: TGTGCCTGGACTAAGGATAATAGCAATCAGCCCCAGCATTTT; abundance: many; j_gene: TRBJ1-5; d_gene: NA; v_gene: TRBV30
CDR3aa: CASSLAGSGETQYF; CDR3nt: TGTGCCAGCAGTCTAGCGGGAAGTGGAGAGACCCAGTACTTC; abundance: few; j_gene: TRBJ2-5; d_gene: TRBD2; v_gene: TRBV6-1
CDR3aa: CASSGRDSAYYGYTF; CDR3nt: TGTGCCAGCAGCGGGAGGGACAGCGCCTACTATGGCTACACCTTC; abundance: many; j_gene: TRBJ1-2; d_gene: TRBD1; v_gene: TRBV5-4
CDR3aa: CASSLGGLQETQYF; CDR3nt: TGTGCCAGCAGTTTAGGAGGGCTCCAAGAGACCCAGTACTTC; abundance: many; j_gene: TRBJ2-5; d_gene: NA; v_gene: TRBV12-3/TRBV12-4
CDR3aa: CASYGSGETEAFF; CDR3nt: TGCGCCAGCTATGGTTCAGGAGAAACTGAAGCTTTCTTT; abundance: many; j_gene: TRBJ1-1; d_gene: NA; v_gene: TRBV5-1
CDR3aa: CSARSYRDGGETQYF; CDR3nt: TGCAGTGCTAGATCTTACAGGGACGGAGGAGAGACCCAGTACTTC; abundance: many; j_gene: TRBJ2-5; d_gene: NA; v_gene: TRBV20-1
CDR3aa: CSVVLMNTGELFF; CDR3nt: TGCAGCGTCGTTCTAATGAACACCGGGGAGCTGTTTTTT; abundance: many; j_gene: TRBJ2-2; d_gene: NA; v_gene: TRBV29-1
CDR3aa: CASKRADAGTGELFF; CDR3nt: TGTGCCAGTAAGAGGGCCGATGCGGGCACCGGGGAGCTGTTTTTT; abundance: few; j_gene: TRBJ2-2; d_gene: NA; v_gene: TRBV19
CDR3aa: CASSGQYQETQYF; CDR3nt: TGTGCCAGCAGTGGACAGTACCAAGAGACCCAGTACTTC; abundance: many; j_gene: TRBJ2-5; d_gene: NA; v_gene: TRBV7-9
CDR3aa: CASYPPGEQYF; CDR3nt: TGTGCCAGCTACCCCCCAGGCGAGCAGTACTTC; abundance: many; j_gene: TRBJ2-7; d_gene: NA; v_gene: TRBV27
CDR3aa: CASSLDRVGLNEQFF; CDR3nt: TGCGCCAGCAGCCTAGACAGGGTAGGCCTTAATGAGCAGTTCTTC; abundance: many; j_gene: TRBJ2-1; d_gene: TRBD1; v_gene: TRBV5-1
CDR3aa: CASTQWGTGSYEQYF; CDR3nt: TGTGCCAGCACTCAGTGGGGGACAGGGTCTTACGAGCAGTACTTC; abundance: NA; j_gene: TRBJ2-7; d_gene: TRBD1; v_gene: TRBV28